This T cell receptor beta chain stems from a study of blood T cell repertoires in COVID-19. This CDR3 has 16 residues. The V end was cut by 5 bases, the J end by 1 base, with 15 bases between. CDR1 and CDR2 (germline): SGHVS, FQNEAQ. This clone was detected a few times. Generated by immunoSEQ multiplex PCR, the TCRdb table keeps only in-frame clones and is missing some. The sample includes approximately 170,000 clones, approximately 80% seen only once; the top ten take 4.5% to 7.5%. This rearrangement joins TRBV7-8 to TRBJ1-5; D is unclear. Sample: PBMCs or T cells enriched from blood (not recorded which). This receptor was obtained from a man between 35 and 55 years old who had recovered from COVID-19. CDR3 nucleotide sequence: TGTGCCAGCAGCCCGTCGGGAGGCTTAAGCAATCAGCCCCAGCATTTT. It encodes CASSPSGGLSNQPQHF.